This is a list of T cell receptor beta chains from one sample in a study of PD-1 blockade in classical Hodgkin lymphoma. Sequencing used immunoSEQ multiplex PCR; TCRdb keeps in-frame clones, though not all of them. The table includes some 60,000 clones, roughly nine tenths detected once. The specimen was peripheral blood mononuclear cells (PBMCs), collected at baseline. The receptors come from a human donor with classical Hodgkin lymphoma. CDR3s include the opening cysteine and the closing phenylalanine or tryptophan. The order of the fields is CDR3 protein, CDR3 DNA, clone size, J gene, V gene, D gene, CDR3 length. The D gene is left open where the match is weak. Rows may omit the clone size; those that give it use once, few, many or a size class.

CDR3aa: CASKERETQYF
CDR3nt: TGTGCCAGCAAAGAACGGGAGACCCAGTACTTC
abundance: few
j_gene: TRBJ2-5
v_gene: TRBV6-6
d_gene: -
len: 11

CDR3aa: CASSEWDIPWEQYF
CDR3nt: TGTGCCAGCAGCGAATGGGACATCCCTTGGGAGCAGTACTTC
abundance: -
j_gene: TRBJ2-7
v_gene: TRBV7-9
d_gene: -
len: 14

CDR3aa: CASSGPGGPYNEQFF
CDR3nt: TGTGCCAGCAGTGGACCGGGGGGCCCCTACAATGAGCAGTTCTTC
abundance: -
j_gene: TRBJ2-1
v_gene: TRBV2
d_gene: -
len: 15

CDR3aa: CASSVDGDRSYGYTF
CDR3nt: TGTGCCAGCAGCGTAGATGGTGACAGATCTTATGGCTACACCTTC
abundance: -
j_gene: TRBJ1-2
v_gene: TRBV9
d_gene: -
len: 15

CDR3aa: CASREGNSNQPQHF
CDR3nt: TGTGCCAGCAGGGAAGGGAATAGCAATCAGCCCCAGCATTTT
abundance: -
j_gene: TRBJ1-5
v_gene: TRBV7-2
d_gene: -
len: 14

CDR3aa: CASSGATYEQYF
CDR3nt: TGTGCCAGCAGTGGGGCTACCTACGAGCAGTACTTC
abundance: once
j_gene: TRBJ2-7
v_gene: TRBV2
d_gene: -
len: 12

CDR3aa: CARTAGPSTDTQYF
CDR3nt: TGTGCCAGGACTGCAGGGCCGAGCACAGATACGCAGTATTTT
abundance: -
j_gene: TRBJ2-3
v_gene: TRBV2
d_gene: -
len: 14

CDR3aa: CASRVGSGTHQPQHF
CDR3nt: TGTGCCAGCAGGGTAGGCTCGGGGACACATCAGCCCCAGCATTTT
abundance: -
j_gene: TRBJ1-5
v_gene: TRBV6-1
d_gene: -
len: 15

CDR3aa: CASTKTGGKETQYF
CDR3nt: TGTGCCAGCACTAAAACAGGGGGGAAGGAGACCCAGTACTTC
abundance: -
j_gene: TRBJ2-5
v_gene: TRBV5-5
d_gene: TRBD1
len: 14

CDR3aa: CASSFSGLVEQETQYF
CDR3nt: TGCGCCAGCAGCTTTTCGGGACTAGTCGAACAAGAGACCCAGTACTTC
abundance: -
j_gene: TRBJ2-5
v_gene: TRBV5-1
d_gene: TRBD2
len: 16

CDR3aa: CASSQIGEGGKTQYF
CDR3nt: TGTGCCAGCAGCCAGATCGGGGAAGGGGGGAAGACCCAGTACTTC
abundance: -
j_gene: TRBJ2-5
v_gene: TRBV11-2
d_gene: -
len: 15

CDR3aa: CASSLAPATSYEQYF
CDR3nt: TGCGCCAGCAGCTTAGCGCCAGCCACCTCCTACGAGCAGTACTTC
abundance: -
j_gene: TRBJ2-7
v_gene: TRBV5-1
d_gene: -
len: 15

CDR3aa: CASSERDSSYEQYF
CDR3nt: TGTGCCAGCAGTGAACGCGATAGCTCCTACGAGCAGTACTTC
abundance: -
j_gene: TRBJ2-7
v_gene: TRBV6-1
d_gene: -
len: 14

CDR3aa: CASSQDPRQNEKLFF
CDR3nt: TGCGCCAGCAGCCAAGATCCAAGACAGAATGAAAAACTGTTTTTT
abundance: -
j_gene: TRBJ1-4
v_gene: TRBV4-1
d_gene: -
len: 15

CDR3aa: CASSEFGTANTEAFF
CDR3nt: TGCGCCAGCAGTGAGTTCGGGACCGCGAACACTGAAGCTTTCTTT
abundance: -
j_gene: TRBJ1-1
v_gene: TRBV10-2
d_gene: -
len: 15

CDR3aa: CASREGLEQYF
CDR3nt: TGTGCCAGCAGGGAGGGGCTCGAGCAGTACTTC
abundance: -
j_gene: TRBJ2-7
v_gene: TRBV11-2
d_gene: -
len: 11

CDR3aa: CASRRTAGGDTQYF
CDR3nt: TGTGCCAGCAGGCGGACAGCAGGAGGGGATACGCAGTATTTT
abundance: -
j_gene: TRBJ2-3
v_gene: TRBV28
d_gene: -
len: 14

CDR3aa: CATSVRQVDNEQFF
CDR3nt: TGTGCCACCAGCGTAAGACAGGTAGACAATGAGCAGTTCTTC
abundance: -
j_gene: TRBJ2-1
v_gene: TRBV15
d_gene: -
len: 14

CDR3aa: CASSTSWGTSPYNEQFF
CDR3nt: TGTGCCAGCAGCACTTCCTGGGGGACTAGTCCGTACAATGAGCAGTTCTTC
abundance: -
j_gene: TRBJ2-1
v_gene: TRBV9
d_gene: TRBD2
len: 17

CDR3aa: CAISGQENTEAFF
CDR3nt: TGTGCCATCAGTGGACAGGAGAACACTGAAGCTTTCTTT
abundance: -
j_gene: TRBJ1-1
v_gene: TRBV10-3
d_gene: -
len: 13

CDR3aa: CASSPRSGSQFF
CDR3nt: TGTGCCAGCAGCCCAAGAAGCGGGAGCCAGTTCTTC
abundance: -
j_gene: TRBJ2-1
v_gene: TRBV27
d_gene: TRBD2
len: 12

CDR3aa: CASSIWADTQYF
CDR3nt: TGTGCCAGTAGTATTTGGGCAGATACGCAGTATTTT
abundance: -
j_gene: TRBJ2-3
v_gene: TRBV19
d_gene: -
len: 12

CDR3aa: CASSQLAGGRNEQFF
CDR3nt: TGTGCCAGCAGCCAACTAGCGGGGGGGCGGAATGAGCAGTTCTTC
abundance: -
j_gene: TRBJ2-1
v_gene: TRBV6-4
d_gene: TRBD2
len: 15

CDR3aa: CASSPLSLGLESYEQYF
CDR3nt: TGTGCCAGCAGTCCGTTATCATTAGGACTTGAATCCTACGAGCAGTACTTC
abundance: -
j_gene: TRBJ2-7
v_gene: TRBV27
d_gene: -
len: 17

CDR3aa: CASRESYGYTF
CDR3nt: TGTGCCAGCAGGGAGAGCTATGGCTACACCTTC
abundance: -
j_gene: TRBJ1-2
v_gene: TRBV6-5
d_gene: -
len: 11

CDR3aa: CASSPDGAGPQYF
CDR3nt: TGTGCCAGCAGCCCCGACGGGGCAGGGCCCCAGTACTTC
abundance: once
j_gene: TRBJ2-5
v_gene: TRBV5-6
d_gene: -
len: 13

CDR3aa: CASSLAGGQGAGANVLTF
CDR3nt: TGTGCCAGCAGCTTAGCTGGGGGACAGGGGGCTGGGGCCAACGTCCTGACTTTC
abundance: -
j_gene: TRBJ2-6
v_gene: TRBV7-6
d_gene: TRBD1
len: 18

CDR3aa: CASSVGEEGSPLHF
CDR3nt: TGCGCCAGCAGTGTTGGGGAGGAAGGTTCACCCCTCCACTTT
abundance: once
j_gene: TRBJ1-6
v_gene: TRBV10-2
d_gene: -
len: 14

CDR3aa: CASSLPVSTDTQYF
CDR3nt: TGTGCCAGCAGTCTCCCGGTTAGCACAGATACGCAGTATTTT
abundance: -
j_gene: TRBJ2-3
v_gene: TRBV5-6
d_gene: -
len: 14

CDR3aa: CASSLDIPTSGYNEQFF
CDR3nt: TGTGCCAGCAGCTTAGATATTCCGACTAGCGGGTACAATGAGCAGTTCTTC
abundance: -
j_gene: TRBJ2-1
v_gene: TRBV7-6
d_gene: TRBD2
len: 17

CDR3aa: CASSQERDWLGDGYTF
CDR3nt: TGCGCCAGCAGCCAAGAGAGGGATTGGCTGGGGGATGGCTACACCTTC
abundance: -
j_gene: TRBJ1-2
v_gene: TRBV4-1
d_gene: -
len: 16

CDR3aa: CASSEALNGVTETQYF
CDR3nt: TGTGCCAGCAGTGAAGCGCTTAACGGGGTCACAGAGACCCAGTACTTC
abundance: once
j_gene: TRBJ2-5
v_gene: TRBV2
d_gene: -
len: 16

CDR3aa: CARRGGESYGYTF
CDR3nt: TGTGCCAGAAGGGGTGGGGAGAGCTATGGCTACACCTTC
abundance: -
j_gene: TRBJ1-2
v_gene: TRBV2
d_gene: -
len: 13

CDR3aa: CASSLGTSGRVTDTQYF
CDR3nt: TGTGCCAGCAGCCTCGGGACTAGCGGGAGGGTGACAGATACGCAGTATTTT
abundance: -
j_gene: TRBJ2-3
v_gene: TRBV11-2
d_gene: TRBD2
len: 17

CDR3aa: CASSFGTGIKDTQYF
CDR3nt: TGTGCCAGCAGCTTCGGGACAGGGATCAAAGATACGCAGTATTTT
abundance: -
j_gene: TRBJ2-3
v_gene: TRBV11-3
d_gene: TRBD1
len: 15

CDR3aa: CASSEQGRRNTIYF
CDR3nt: TGTGCCAGCAGTGAACAGGGCCGTCGAAACACCATATATTTT
abundance: once
j_gene: TRBJ1-3
v_gene: TRBV6-1
d_gene: -
len: 14

CDR3aa: CASSPFGTGVAGELFF
CDR3nt: TGTGCCAGCTCACCATTCGGGACAGGGGTTGCCGGGGAGCTGTTTTTT
abundance: -
j_gene: TRBJ2-2
v_gene: TRBV18
d_gene: TRBD1
len: 16